This is a list of T cell receptor beta chains from one sample in a study of cytomegalovirus exposure and HLA in healthy donors. Some clones are missing from TCRdb's copy, which holds only in-frame ones; the method was immunoSEQ multiplex PCR. The table lists around 130,000 clones, 66% of them singletons. Sequencing was performed on PBMCs. Source of these receptors: a woman in her sixties in good health and CMV-seronegative. Both conserved end residues are part of each CDR3. Fields, in order: V gene, clone size, J gene, D gene, CDR3 DNA, CDR3 protein. The D gene is left open where the match is weak. Rows may omit the clone size; those that give it use once, few, many or a size class.

V: TRBV6-6
size: -
J: TRBJ2-4
D: -
DNA: TGTGCCAGCAGTTACTCGTTTTTCACAGAAAACATTCAGTACTTC
CDR3: CASSYSFFTENIQYF

V: TRBV5-6
size: few
J: TRBJ1-2
D: TRBD1
DNA: TGTGCCAGCAGCCCGGGACAGGGTAACTATGGCTACACCTTC
CDR3: CASSPGQGNYGYTF

V: TRBV7-8
size: few
J: TRBJ1-1
D: -
DNA: TGTGCCAGCAGCTTAGAGGGCAGGGCGGCGAACACTGAAGCTTTCTTT
CDR3: CASSLEGRAANTEAFF

V: TRBV7-9
size: -
J: TRBJ1-1
D: -
DNA: TGTGCCAGCAGCTCGAGGGACTACTCCGGGAACACTGAAGCTTTCTTT
CDR3: CASSSRDYSGNTEAFF

V: TRBV6-5
size: few
J: TRBJ1-5
D: -
DNA: TGTGCCAGCAGAGCAGGGGAAAAGGGCAATCAGCCCCAGCATTTT
CDR3: CASRAGEKGNQPQHF

V: TRBV5-1
size: -
J: TRBJ2-7
D: -
DNA: TGCGCCAGCAGCTTGCAGTTCCGGGTTTCGGACGAGCAGTACTTC
CDR3: CASSLQFRVSDEQYF

V: TRBV13
size: -
J: TRBJ2-1
D: TRBD2
DNA: TGTGCCAGCAGCCTCCCTGTTGCGGGAGCACCATACGGTGAGCAGTTCTTC
CDR3: CASSLPVAGAPYGEQFF

V: TRBV29-1
size: -
J: TRBJ2-7
D: -
DNA: TGCAGCGTTGTCTCGGGACACCCGTTCTACGAGCAGTACTTC
CDR3: CSVVSGHPFYEQYF

V: TRBV5-6
size: -
J: TRBJ1-6
D: -
DNA: TGTGCCAGCAGGGACAGAGGATCCTATAATTCACCCCTCCACTTT
CDR3: CASRDRGSYNSPLHF

V: TRBV10-1
size: -
J: TRBJ2-3
D: -
DNA: TGCGCCAGCAGTGACACTAGCACAGATACGCAGTATTTT
CDR3: CASSDTSTDTQYF